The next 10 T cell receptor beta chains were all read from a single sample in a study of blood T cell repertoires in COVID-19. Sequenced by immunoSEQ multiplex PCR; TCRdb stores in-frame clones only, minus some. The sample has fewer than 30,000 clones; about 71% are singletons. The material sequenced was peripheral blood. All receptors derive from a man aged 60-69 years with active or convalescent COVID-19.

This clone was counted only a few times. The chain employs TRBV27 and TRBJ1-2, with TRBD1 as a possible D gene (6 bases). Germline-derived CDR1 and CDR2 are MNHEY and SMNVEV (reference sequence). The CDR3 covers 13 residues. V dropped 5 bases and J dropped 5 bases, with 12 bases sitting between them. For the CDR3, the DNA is TGTGCCAGCAGTAAGGGACACCTATATGGCTACACCTTC. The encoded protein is CASSKGHLYGYTF.

The CDR3 spells CASSPQPGLAESSYNEQFF. DNA of the CDR3: TGTGCCAGCAGCCCTCAACCGGGACTAGCGGAGAGCTCCTACAATGAGCAGTTCTTC. This sequence joins TRBV5-6 and TRBJ2-1; 11 bases map to TRBD2. This CDR3 region has 19 residues. Per germline, CDR1 SGHDT and CDR2 YYEEEE. V lost 4 bases and J lost 0; bases outside the gene matches: 12. The full variable domain, with the rest looked up from reference TRBV5-6 and TRBJ2-1, is DAGVTQSPTHLIKTRGQQVTLRCSPKSGHDTVSWYQQALGQGPQFIFQYYEEEERQRGNFPDRFSGHQFPNYSSELNVNALLLGDSALYLCASSPQPGLAESSYNEQFFGPGTRLTVL.

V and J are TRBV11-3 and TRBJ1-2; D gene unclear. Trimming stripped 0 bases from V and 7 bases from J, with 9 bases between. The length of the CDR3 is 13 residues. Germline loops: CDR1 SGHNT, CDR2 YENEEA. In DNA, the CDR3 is TGTGCCAGCAGCTTAGATTCGGGTGGTGGCTACACCTTC. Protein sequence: CASSLDSGGGYTF.

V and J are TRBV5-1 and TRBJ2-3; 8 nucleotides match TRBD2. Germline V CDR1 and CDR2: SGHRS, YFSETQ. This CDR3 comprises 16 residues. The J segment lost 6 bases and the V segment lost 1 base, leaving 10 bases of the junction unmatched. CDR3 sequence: CASSLRSGGNADTQYF. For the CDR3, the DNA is TGCGCCAGCAGCTTGCGTTCGGGAGGGAACGCGGATACGCAGTATTTT.

The DNA of the CDR3 is TGTGCCAGCTCACCCGAGGCGTCTGGAAACACCATATATTTT. Amino acid sequence: CASSPEASGNTIYF. This chain joins TRBV18 and TRBJ1-3; D gene uncertain. CDR3 length: 14 residues. With 3 bases removed from V and 1 base from J, the gap between germline ends came to 7 bases. The germline V gene encodes CDR1 KGHSH and CDR2 LQKENI.

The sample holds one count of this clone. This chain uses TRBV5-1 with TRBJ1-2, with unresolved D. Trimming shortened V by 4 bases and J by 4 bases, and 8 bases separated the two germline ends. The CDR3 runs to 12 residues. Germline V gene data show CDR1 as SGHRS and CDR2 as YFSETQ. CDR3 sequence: CASSGNSYGYTF. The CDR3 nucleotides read TGCGCCAGCAGCGGAAACAGCTATGGCTACACCTTC. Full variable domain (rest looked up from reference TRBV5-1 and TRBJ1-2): KAGVTQTPRYLIKTRGQQVTLSCSPISGHRSVSWYQQTPGQGLQFLFEYFSETQRNKGNFPGRFSGRQFSNSRSEMNVSTLELGDSALYLCASSGNSYGYTFGSGTRLTVV.

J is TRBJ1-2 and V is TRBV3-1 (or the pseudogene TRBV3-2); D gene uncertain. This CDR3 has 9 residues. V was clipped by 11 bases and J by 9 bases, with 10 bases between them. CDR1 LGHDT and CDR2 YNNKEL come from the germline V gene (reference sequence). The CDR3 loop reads CAPRRSYTF. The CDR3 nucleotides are TGTGCCCCACGGAGGAGCTACACCTTC.

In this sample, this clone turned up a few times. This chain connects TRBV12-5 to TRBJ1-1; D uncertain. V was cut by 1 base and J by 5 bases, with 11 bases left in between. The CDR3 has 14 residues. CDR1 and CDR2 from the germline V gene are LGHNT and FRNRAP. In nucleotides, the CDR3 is TGTGCTAGTGGTTTGGGCGGGAGCTTTACTGAAGCTTTCTTT. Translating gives CASGLGGSFTEAFF.

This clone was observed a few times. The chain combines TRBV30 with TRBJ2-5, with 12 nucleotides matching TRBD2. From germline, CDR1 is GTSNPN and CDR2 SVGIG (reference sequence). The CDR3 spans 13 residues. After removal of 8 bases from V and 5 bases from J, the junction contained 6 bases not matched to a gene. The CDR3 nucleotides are TGTGCCATGACTAGCGGGAGTGGTGAGACCCAGTACTTC. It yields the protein CAMTSGSGETQYF.

In nucleotides, the CDR3 is TGCGCCAGCAGCTGGACTACCTCTTACGAGCAGTACTTC. This encodes CASSWTTSYEQYF. V is TRBV5-1 and J is TRBJ2-7; D is perhaps TRBD2 (6 bases). The CDR3 totals 13 residues. V was cut by 3 bases and J by 4 bases, with 11 bases left in between. Per germline, CDR1 SGHRS and CDR2 YFSETQ.